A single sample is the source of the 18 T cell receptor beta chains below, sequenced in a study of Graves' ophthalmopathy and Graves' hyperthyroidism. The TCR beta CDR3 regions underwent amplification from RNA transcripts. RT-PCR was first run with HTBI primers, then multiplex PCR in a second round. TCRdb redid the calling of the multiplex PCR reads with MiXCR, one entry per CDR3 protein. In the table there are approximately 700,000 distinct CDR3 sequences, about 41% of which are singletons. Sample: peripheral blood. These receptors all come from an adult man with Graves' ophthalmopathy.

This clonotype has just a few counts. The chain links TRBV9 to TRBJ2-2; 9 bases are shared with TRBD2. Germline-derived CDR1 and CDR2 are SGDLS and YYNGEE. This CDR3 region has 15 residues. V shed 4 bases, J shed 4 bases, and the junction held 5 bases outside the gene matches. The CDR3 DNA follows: TGTGCCAGCAGCCGCGCGGGGGGGGTCACCGGGGAGCTGTTTTTT. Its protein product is CASSRAGGVTGELFF.

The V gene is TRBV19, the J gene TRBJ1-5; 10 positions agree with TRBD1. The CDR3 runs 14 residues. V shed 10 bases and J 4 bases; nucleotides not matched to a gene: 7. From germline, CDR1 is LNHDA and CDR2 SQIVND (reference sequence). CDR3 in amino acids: CATSGTGDNQPQHF. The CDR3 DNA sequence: TGTGCCACCTCCGGGACAGGGGATAATCAGCCCCAGCATTTT.

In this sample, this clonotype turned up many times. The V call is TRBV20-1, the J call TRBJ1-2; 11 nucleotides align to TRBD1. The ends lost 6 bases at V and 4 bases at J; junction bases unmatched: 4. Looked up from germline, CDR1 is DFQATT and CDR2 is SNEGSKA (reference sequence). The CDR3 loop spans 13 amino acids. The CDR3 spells CSARDRGTYGYTF. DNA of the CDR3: TGCAGTGCCCGGGACAGGGGGACCTATGGCTACACCTTC.

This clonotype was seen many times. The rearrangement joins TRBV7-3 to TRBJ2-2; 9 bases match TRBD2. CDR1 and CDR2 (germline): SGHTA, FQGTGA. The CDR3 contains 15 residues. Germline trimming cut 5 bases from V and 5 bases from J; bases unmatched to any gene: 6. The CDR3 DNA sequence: TGTGCCAGCAGCATTAGCGGGAGAGTTACCGGGGAGCTGTTTTTT. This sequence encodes CASSISGRVTGELFF.

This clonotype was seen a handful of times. The CDR3 coding sequence is TGTGCCTGGAGTGTAGTGGGAAATTCACCCCTCCACTTT. Amino acids: CAWSVVGNSPLHF. This chain uses TRBV19 with TRBJ1-6; D is undetermined. The V gene's germline CDR1 is LNHDA and CDR2 SQIVND (reference sequence). The V end lost 11 bases, the J end lost 7 bases, and 15 bases lay between the germline ends. There are 13 residues in the CDR3.

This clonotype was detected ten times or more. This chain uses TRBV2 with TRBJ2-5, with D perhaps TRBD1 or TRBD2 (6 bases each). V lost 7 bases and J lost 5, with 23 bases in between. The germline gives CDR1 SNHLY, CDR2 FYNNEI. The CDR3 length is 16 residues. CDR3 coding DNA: TGTGCCAGCACCACCTCTCGAGGGGGGCGCGGGGAGACCCAGTACTTC. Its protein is CASTTSRGGRGETQYF.

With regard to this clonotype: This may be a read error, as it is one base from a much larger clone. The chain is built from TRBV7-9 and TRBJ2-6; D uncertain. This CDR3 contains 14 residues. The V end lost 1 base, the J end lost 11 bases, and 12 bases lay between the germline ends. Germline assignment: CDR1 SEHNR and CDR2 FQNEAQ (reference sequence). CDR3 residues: CASSLVGSPYVLTF. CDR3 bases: TGTGCCAGCAGCTTAGTAGGATCCCCCTACGTCCTGACTTTC.

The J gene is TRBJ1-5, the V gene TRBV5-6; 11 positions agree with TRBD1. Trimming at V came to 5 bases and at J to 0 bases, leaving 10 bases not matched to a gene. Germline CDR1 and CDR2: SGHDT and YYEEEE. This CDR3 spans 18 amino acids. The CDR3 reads CASSSGTGGSYSNQPQHF. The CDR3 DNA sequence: TGTGCCAGCAGTTCCGGGACAGGGGGTTCTTATAGCAATCAGCCCCAGCATTTT.

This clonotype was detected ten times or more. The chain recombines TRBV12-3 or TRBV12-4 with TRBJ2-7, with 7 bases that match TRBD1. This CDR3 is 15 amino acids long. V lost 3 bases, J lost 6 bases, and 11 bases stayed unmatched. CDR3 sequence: CASSLVRGRGSEQYF. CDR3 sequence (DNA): TGTGCCAGCAGTTTGGTTAGGGGGCGAGGGTCCGAGCAGTACTTC.

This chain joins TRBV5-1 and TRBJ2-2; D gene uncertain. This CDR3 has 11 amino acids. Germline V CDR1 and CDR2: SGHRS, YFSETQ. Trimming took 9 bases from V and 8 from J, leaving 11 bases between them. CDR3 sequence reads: CATPSSGELFF. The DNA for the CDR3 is TGCGCCACCCCATCCAGTGGGGAGCTGTTTTTT.

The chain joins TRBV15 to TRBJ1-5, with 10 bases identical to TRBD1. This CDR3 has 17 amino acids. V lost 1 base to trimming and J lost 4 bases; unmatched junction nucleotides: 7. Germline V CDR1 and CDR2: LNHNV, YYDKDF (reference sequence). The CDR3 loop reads CATSRVWDRGRNQPQHF. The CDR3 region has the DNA TGTGCCACCAGCAGAGTGTGGGACAGGGGAAGGAATCAGCCCCAGCATTTT.

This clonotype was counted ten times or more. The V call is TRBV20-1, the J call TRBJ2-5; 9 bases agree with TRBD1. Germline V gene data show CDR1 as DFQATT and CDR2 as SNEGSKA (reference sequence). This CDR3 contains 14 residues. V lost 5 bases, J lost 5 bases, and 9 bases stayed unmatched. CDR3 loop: CSAYPGTGSETQYF. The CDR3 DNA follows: TGCAGTGCTTATCCCGGGACAGGGTCCGAGACCCAGTACTTC.

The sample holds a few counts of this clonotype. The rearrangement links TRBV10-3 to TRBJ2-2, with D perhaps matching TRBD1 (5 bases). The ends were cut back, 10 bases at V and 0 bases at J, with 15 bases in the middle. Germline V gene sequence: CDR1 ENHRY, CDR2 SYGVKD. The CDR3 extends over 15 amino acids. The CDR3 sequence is CASRRAGTNTGELFF. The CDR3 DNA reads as TGTGCCAGCAGAAGGGCAGGGACGAACACCGGGGAGCTGTTTTTT.

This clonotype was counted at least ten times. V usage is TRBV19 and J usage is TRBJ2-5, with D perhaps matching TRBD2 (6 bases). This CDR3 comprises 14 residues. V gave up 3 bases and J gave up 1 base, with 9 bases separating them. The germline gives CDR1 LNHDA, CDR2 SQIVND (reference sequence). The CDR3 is CASSMASVQETQYF. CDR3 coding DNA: TGTGCCAGTAGTATGGCTAGCGTCCAAGAGACCCAGTACTTC.

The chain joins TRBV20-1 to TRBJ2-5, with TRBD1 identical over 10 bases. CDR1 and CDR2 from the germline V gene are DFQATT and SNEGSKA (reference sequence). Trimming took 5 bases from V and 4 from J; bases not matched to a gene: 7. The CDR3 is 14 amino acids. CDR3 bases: TGCAGTGCTGGACAGGGGGGGCTAGGAGAGACCCAGTACTTC. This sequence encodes CSAGQGGLGETQYF.

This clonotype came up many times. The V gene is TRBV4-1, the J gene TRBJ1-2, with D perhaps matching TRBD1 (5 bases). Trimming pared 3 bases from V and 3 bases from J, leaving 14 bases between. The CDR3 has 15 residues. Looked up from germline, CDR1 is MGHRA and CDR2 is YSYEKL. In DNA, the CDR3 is TGCGCCAGCAGCCACCGAACCCAGGGTTACTATGGCTACACCTTC. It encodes CASSHRTQGYYGYTF.

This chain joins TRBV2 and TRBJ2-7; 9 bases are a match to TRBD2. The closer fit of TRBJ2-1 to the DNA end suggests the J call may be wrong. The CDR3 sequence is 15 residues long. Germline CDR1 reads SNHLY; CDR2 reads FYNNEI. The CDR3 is CASRVSGRGDNEQFF. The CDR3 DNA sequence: TGTGCCAGCAGGGTTAGCGGGAGAGGAGACAATGAGCAGTTCTTC.

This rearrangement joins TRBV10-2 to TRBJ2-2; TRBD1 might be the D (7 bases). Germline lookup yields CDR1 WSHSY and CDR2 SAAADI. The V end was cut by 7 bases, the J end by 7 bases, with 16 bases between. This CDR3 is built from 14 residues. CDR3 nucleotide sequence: TGCGCCAGCACCAGGGGGGAGCGAATCGGGGAGCTGTTTTTT. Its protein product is CASTRGERIGELFF.